Included here is one T cell receptor beta chain sequence, with context. Assay used: immunoSEQ multiplex PCR; TCRdb lists only in-frame clones, some missing. The sample comprises tens of thousands of clones, 84% of which are singletons, and around 3.3% rests with the top ten. The V and J ends lost 3 bases and 7 bases, in that order; junction bases with no gene match: 6. The CDR3 has 15 residues. Germline V gene data show CDR1 as SGHVS and CDR2 as FQNEAQ. These data come from a study of blood T cell repertoires in COVID-19. The sequence was collected from a man in his forties or fifties with acute or convalescent COVID-19. The chain couples TRBV7-8 to TRBJ2-2; the match to TRBD2 covers 9 bases. What was sequenced was peripheral blood. The CDR3, as DNA: TGTGCCAGCAGCTTCGGCGGGGGGGCCGTCGGGGAGCTGTTTTTT. This codes for CASSFGGGAVGELFF. Using reference TRBV7-8 and TRBJ2-2 for the parts outside the CDR3, the full variable domain is GAGVSQSPRYKVAKRGQDVALRCDPISGHVSLFWYQQALGQGPEFLTYFQNEAQLDKSGLPSDRFFAERPEGSVSTLKIQRTQQEDSAVYLCASSFGGGAVGELFFGEGSRLTVL.